The 14 T cell receptor beta chains below come from one sample, sequenced in a study of blood T cell repertoires in COVID-19. Here immunoSEQ multiplex PCR was the method, and the copy in TCRdb shows in-frame clones only, minus some. In the table there are under 250,000 clones, about 87% of which are singletons. The specimen sequenced was peripheral blood. Receptors were obtained from a man aged 30 to 39 with COVID-19, enrolled during active disease.

The chain employs TRBV20-1 and TRBJ1-6; D perhaps matches TRBD1 (5 bases). Trimming cost V 6 bases and J 4 bases, with 16 bases left between them. Looked up from germline, CDR1 is DFQATT and CDR2 is SNEGSKA (reference sequence). The CDR3 loop spans 15 amino acids. This CDR3 is CSASGGGPYNSPLHF. DNA for the CDR3: TGCAGTGCCAGTGGGGGGGGACCTTATAATTCACCCCTCCACTTT.

The rearrangement uses TRBV6-2 or TRBV6-3 and TRBJ2-1, with 9 bases lining up with TRBD1. This CDR3 region has 17 residues. Germline-derived CDR1 and CDR2 are MNHEY and SVGEGT. V shed 2 bases, J shed 7 bases, and the junction held 12 bases outside the gene matches. CDR3 nucleotide sequence: TGTGCCAGCAGTTACACCCTGGGACAGGGTATTAGGAATGAGCAGTTCTTC. Amino acids: CASSYTLGQGIRNEQFF.

V gene TRBV4-1 combines with J gene TRBJ1-1; a weak D match, TRBD1 (6 bases). The V and J ends lost 1 base and 4 bases respectively, with 16 bases between them. Looked up from germline, CDR1 is MGHRA and CDR2 is YSYEKL. The CDR3 length is 16 residues. Here the CDR3 DNA reads TGCGCCAGCAGCCAAGGGCGGGGGGCGCGGGGCACTGAAGCTTTCTTT. Translated: CASSQGRGARGTEAFF.

This clone was counted a single time. J is TRBJ1-1 and V is TRBV7-3; D unclear. This CDR3 spans 14 amino acids. V lost 0 bases, J lost 4 bases, and 9 bases lay in between. Germline V CDR1 and CDR2: SGHTA, FQGTGA. The CDR3 reads CASSLTSVGTEAFF. CDR3 sequence (DNA): TGTGCCAGCAGCTTAACGAGCGTCGGCACTGAAGCTTTCTTT.

The genes are TRBV7-8 and TRBJ1-1, with D unresolved. Trimming shortened V by 5 bases and J by 0 bases, and 7 bases separated the two germline ends. This CDR3 is built from 13 residues. Germline assignment: CDR1 SGHVS and CDR2 FQNEAQ. The CDR3 loop is CASSPHVNTEAFF. CDR3 DNA: TGTGCCAGCAGCCCACACGTGAACACTGAAGCTTTCTTT.

The rearrangement links TRBV18 to TRBJ1-1, with D unresolved. Germline CDR1 KGHSH, CDR2 LQKENI. Deletions cut 6 bases from V and 4 bases from J, with 12 bases between. The CDR3 covers 13 residues. CDR3 residues: CASSTVWATEAFF. Written as DNA, the CDR3 is TGTGCCAGCTCCACCGTCTGGGCCACTGAAGCTTTCTTT.

The V gene is TRBV5-1, the J gene TRBJ1-2; 8 bases map to TRBD1. The CDR3 runs to 13 residues. From germline, CDR1 is SGHRS and CDR2 YFSETQ. V was clipped by 3 bases and J by 8 bases; unmatched bases: 6. Here the CDR3 reads CASSSGGGGGYTF. CDR3 sequence (DNA): TGCGCCAGCAGCTCAGGGGGCGGTGGCGGCTACACCTTC.

This chain joins TRBV7-9 and TRBJ1-1; no clear D gene. Germline-derived CDR1 and CDR2 are SEHNR and FQNEAQ (reference sequence). Trimming took off 4 bases at V and 3 bases at J, with 6 bases between the two ends. The CDR3 spans 12 residues. As DNA, the CDR3 is TGTGCCAGCAGCTACGGGGACACTGAAGCTTTCTTT. Amino acids: CASSYGDTEAFF.

This clone occurred once. J is TRBJ1-5 and V is TRBV11-2, with TRBD1 as a possible D gene (6 bases). The V gene's germline CDR1 is SGHAT and CDR2 FQNNGV. CDR3 length equals 16 residues. The germline V and J ends were trimmed by 0 bases and 4 bases, with 13 bases remaining between them. As DNA, the CDR3 is TGTGCCAGCAGCTTAGATGGGGGACAACGGAATCAGCCCCAGCATTTT. Amino acid sequence: CASSLDGGQRNQPQHF.

The chain couples TRBV5-1 to TRBJ1-4; D remains ambiguous. Trimming cost V 5 bases and J 0 bases, with 8 bases left between them. The CDR3 is 14 residues long. The germline gives CDR1 SGHRS, CDR2 YFSETQ. The CDR3 loop is CASREDATNEKLFF. In DNA form, the CDR3 reads TGCGCCAGCAGAGAGGATGCAACTAATGAAAAACTGTTTTTT.

The V gene is TRBV19, the J gene TRBJ2-2, with D maybe TRBD2 (5 bases). CDR1 LNHDA and CDR2 SQIVND come from the germline V gene (reference sequence). Deletions cut 3 bases from V and 6 bases from J, with 14 bases between. The CDR3 spans 15 residues. The CDR3 is CASSIPRGFAGELFF. The CDR3 DNA reads TGTGCCAGTAGTATTCCTCGGGGTTTCGCCGGGGAGCTGTTTTTT.

The chain couples TRBV5-5 to TRBJ2-1, with TRBD2 matching over 13 bases. Germline CDR1 reads SGHKS; CDR2 reads YYEKEE (reference sequence). The CDR3 spans 19 residues. With 3 bases clipped from V and 5 bases from J, the junction kept 14 bases outside the gene matches. The CDR3 here is CASSSRLAGGLLTNNEQFF. The CDR3 DNA reads as TGTGCCAGCAGCTCGAGACTAGCGGGGGGCCTGTTGACTAACAATGAGCAGTTCTTC.

The chain combines TRBV28 with TRBJ2-4, with a tentative D call TRBD2 (6 bases). The V gene lost 6 bases and the J gene lost 0 bases, with 12 bases spanning the gap. There are 15 residues in the CDR3. The germline gives CDR1 MDHEN, CDR2 SYDVKM. The CDR3 protein is CASSPGDLAKNIQYF. In DNA, the CDR3 is TGTGCCAGCAGCCCGGGGGATTTAGCCAAAAACATTCAGTACTTC.

V is TRBV7-6 and J is TRBJ2-2; 8 bases fit TRBD1. With 1 base clipped from V and 5 bases from J, the junction kept 3 bases outside the gene matches. The CDR3 runs to 15 residues. Per germline, CDR1 SGHVS and CDR2 FNYEAQ. The CDR3 loop is CASSLENRGTGELFF. CDR3 nucleotide sequence: TGTGCCAGCAGCTTAGAAAACAGGGGGACCGGGGAGCTGTTTTTT.